The 19 T cell receptor beta chains presented below share a single source sample, sequenced in a study of vaccination effects on CD4 cells after COVID-19. For these receptors, no antigen is known. In the ViraFEST assay, antigen-specific CD4+ clonotypes were identified by expansion after peptide-pool stimulation. Subsequent to a culture period of less than twelve days, CD4+ T cells were isolated. Everyone in the study got two shots of either the BNT162b2 or mRNA-1273 vaccine. Here immunoSEQ multiplex PCR was the method, and the copy in TCRdb shows in-frame clones only, minus some. The sample includes some 16,000 clones, about 75% of them seen just once. The source was CD4+ T cells from PBMCs cultured with HCoV-NL63 spike peptides, collected after COVID-19 vaccination. The source is a human donor who received a COVID-19 vaccine.

The gene calls are TRBV5-8 and TRBJ1-1, with 7 bases lining up with TRBD1. The V gene's germline CDR1 is SGHTS and CDR2 YDEGEE. With 0 bases clipped from V and 11 bases from J, the junction kept 4 bases outside the gene matches. The CDR3 totals 12 residues. The CDR3 bases are TGTGCCAGCAGCTTGGACGTGACAGGGGCTTTCTTT. Protein sequence: CASSLDVTGAFF.

The V and J genes are TRBV28 and TRBJ2-7; tentatively, D is TRBD1 or TRBD2 (7 bases each). The CDR3 sequence is 17 residues long. The V end was cut by 6 bases, the J end by 4 bases, with 25 bases between. In germline, CDR1 is MDHEN, CDR2 SYDVKM. CDR3 DNA: TGTGCCAGCAGAGACAGGGCTCTAGCGGAGAGAAGTTACGAGCAGTACTTC. The encoded protein is CASRDRALAERSYEQYF. Based on the CDR3 plus reference TRBV28 and TRBJ2-7, the full variable domain is DVKVTQSSRYLVKRTGEKVFLECVQDMDHENMFWYRQDPGLGLRLIYFSYDVKMKEKGDIPEGYSVSREKKERFSLILESASTNQTSMYLCASRDRALAERSYEQYFGPGTRLTVT.

The rearrangement joins TRBV9 to TRBJ1-2; TRBD1 is a possible D gene (5 bases). Germline V gives CDR1 SGDLS, CDR2 YYNGEE. The CDR3 runs 12 residues. DNA for the CDR3: TGTGTGTCCTGGGACGGGGCAGTCGGCTACACCTTC. Its protein is CVSWDGAVGYTF.

This chain uses TRBV28 with TRBJ1-6; 7 bases are a match to TRBD1. The trim removed 5 bases at V and 7 bases at J, leaving 5 bases unmatched. The CDR3 is made up of 14 amino acids. Per the germline V gene, CDR1 is MDHEN and CDR2 is SYDVKM. CDR3 loop: CASSRPQGNSPLHF. In DNA, the CDR3 is TGTGCCAGCAGTCGCCCACAGGGGAATTCACCCCTCCACTTT. Filled out from reference TRBV28 and TRBJ1-6, the complete variable domain reads DVKVTQSSRYLVKRTGEKVFLECVQDMDHENMFWYRQDPGLGLRLIYFSYDVKMKEKGDIPEGYSVSREKKERFSLILESASTNQTSMYLCASSRPQGNSPLHFGNGTRLTVT.

This chain links TRBV11-2 with TRBJ1-6; 7 nucleotides agree with TRBD1. The junction had 6 bases not matched to a gene; V was cut back by 5 bases and J by 5 bases. The CDR3 has 15 residues. The V gene's germline CDR1 is SGHAT and CDR2 FQNNGV. The CDR3 DNA reads TGTGCCAGCAGCGCCGGACAGGCGAATAATTCACCCCTCCACTTT. Residues: CASSAGQANNSPLHF.

J is TRBJ1-4 and V is TRBV18; perhaps TRBD1 as D (5 bases). Trimming left V 6 bases short and J 7 bases short, with 9 bases between. Germline V gene lookup returns CDR1 KGHSH and CDR2 LQKENI. This CDR3 region has 12 residues. The CDR3 DNA sequence: TGTGCCAGCTCTCCGGGACCTGAAAAACTGTTTTTT. Its protein is CASSPGPEKLFF.

The chain couples TRBV9 to TRBJ1-2; TRBD1 might be the D (6 bases). Germline loops: CDR1 SGDLS, CDR2 YYNGEE. CDR3 size: 12 residues. Between the trimmed V and J ends, which lost 3 bases and 5 bases, there was a span of 8 bases. CDR3 sequence: CASSARGYGYTF. CDR3 DNA: TGTGCCAGCAGCGCTAGGGGGTATGGCTACACCTTC.

The chain recombines TRBV9 with TRBJ2-7, with TRBD2 matching over 14 bases. The CDR3 sequence is 16 residues long. Germline loops: CDR1 SGDLS, CDR2 YYNGEE. V trimming: 0 bases; J trimming: 7 bases; junction bases outside the gene matches: 6. For the CDR3, the DNA is TGTGCCAGCAGCGTAGGCGGGGGACTAGCGGGAGATGAGCAGTACTTC. This translates into CASSVGGGLAGDEQYF.

A single count supports this clone. The chain carries TRBV9 and TRBJ2-3, with 8 positions matching TRBD2. This CDR3 is 15 amino acids long. V lost 0 bases and J lost 6; bases outside the gene matches: 6. Germline V gene lookup returns CDR1 SGDLS and CDR2 YYNGEE. In nucleotides, the CDR3 is TGTGCCAGCAGCGTAGGGGCGGGGGGCGAGGATACGCAGTATTTT. Amino acids: CASSVGAGGEDTQYF.

The chain links TRBV7-9 to TRBJ1-6; 7 positions match TRBD1. The CDR3 is 15 amino acids. Trimming removed 1 base from V and 6 bases from J; junction bases left unmatched: 3. Germline V gene lookup returns CDR1 SEHNR and CDR2 FQNEAQ (reference sequence). For the CDR3, the DNA is TGTGCCAGCAGCTTAGTAGGGACAGCTAATTCACCCCTCCACTTT. This codes for CASSLVGTANSPLHF.

V usage is TRBV28 and J usage is TRBJ1-1; unclear D gene. Germline V gene lookup returns CDR1 MDHEN and CDR2 SYDVKM. This CDR3 has 13 amino acids. V gave up 3 bases and J gave up 1 base, with 6 bases separating them. DNA for the CDR3: TGTGCCAGCAGTTTCACACGGAACACTGAAGCTTTCTTT. As protein: CASSFTRNTEAFF. The complete variable domain, with remaining parts taken from reference TRBV28 and TRBJ1-1, reads DVKVTQSSRYLVKRTGEKVFLECVQDMDHENMFWYRQDPGLGLRLIYFSYDVKMKEKGDIPEGYSVSREKKERFSLILESASTNQTSMYLCASSFTRNTEAFFGQGTRLTVV.

The chain joins TRBV4-3 to TRBJ1-1; 9 bases align to TRBD1. This CDR3 spans 17 amino acids. V gave up 3 bases and J gave up 0 bases; unmatched junction bases: 8. Germline V CDR1 and CDR2: LGHNA, YSLEER. CDR3 DNA: TGCGCCAGCAGCCAGGTCCCGGGACAGGGAATGAACACTGAAGCTTTCTTT. Amino acid sequence: CASSQVPGQGMNTEAFF.

This clone was recorded a few times. The rearrangement links TRBV7-6 to TRBJ2-3; 10 bases map to TRBD2. CDR3 size: 16 residues. Germline lookup yields CDR1 SGHVS and CDR2 FNYEAQ. V shed 0 bases and J 4 bases; nucleotides not matched to a gene: 4. The CDR3 nucleotides read TGTGCCAGCAGCTTAGCTACTAGCGGGATCCCAGATACGCAGTATTTT. It encodes CASSLATSGIPDTQYF.

The rearrangement uses TRBV2 and TRBJ2-1, with 10 bases lining up with TRBD2. CDR1 and CDR2 from the germline V gene are SNHLY and FYNNEI. The CDR3 spans 13 residues. V lost 11 bases, J lost 10 bases, and 11 bases stayed unmatched. The CDR3 sequence: CACRTSGHAEQFF. CDR3 nucleotide sequence: TGTGCCTGCCGGACTAGCGGCCATGCGGAGCAGTTCTTC.

By sample share, this clone is large. This chain connects TRBV21-1 to TRBJ1-1; the table's D call, TRBD1, was not checked against the DNA. TRBV21-1 corresponds to a pseudogene. CDR3 length equals 14 residues. CDR3 nucleotide sequence: TGTGCCAGCAGCAAAAATAGACAGATCACTGAAGCTTTCTTT. Translated, it gives CASSKNRQITEAFF.

J is TRBJ1-1 and V is TRBV9, with a weak D call TRBD1 (5 bases). Germline V gene data show CDR1 as SGDLS and CDR2 as YYNGEE. The CDR3 runs 15 residues. Trimming pared 4 bases from V and 1 base from J, leaving 14 bases between. CDR3 loop: CASSPKGAANTEAFF. Written as DNA, the CDR3 is TGTGCCAGCAGCCCCAAAGGGGCAGCGAACACTGAAGCTTTCTTT.

The chain carries TRBV18 and TRBJ1-6; tentatively, D is TRBD1 (6 bases). Deletions cut 3 bases from V and 7 bases from J, with 10 bases between. Germline lookup yields CDR1 KGHSH and CDR2 LQKENI. This CDR3 region has 14 residues. The CDR3 protein is CASSPDSTNSPLHF. CDR3 DNA sequence: TGTGCCAGCTCACCGGACAGTACCAATTCACCCCTCCACTTT.

V gene TRBV10-3 combines with J gene TRBJ1-5; 7 bases line up with TRBD1. CDR3 length: 15 amino acids. With V trimmed by 6 bases and J by 0 bases, 5 bases remained unmatched. Germline V gives CDR1 ENHRY, CDR2 SYGVKD. CDR3 in amino acids: CAIRDGQDSNQPQHF. CDR3 coding DNA: TGTGCCATCAGGGATGGACAGGATAGCAATCAGCCCCAGCATTTT.

The chain carries TRBV12-1 and TRBJ1-1; the DNA was not used to check the table's D call, TRBD1. TRBV12-1 is annotated as a pseudogene. The CDR3 runs 12 residues. Here the CDR3 DNA reads TGTGCCAGCAGCTTCAGGGGGCTAGAAGCTTTCTTT. It yields the protein CASSFRGLEAFF.